Each of the 5 T cell receptor beta chains below was sequenced from the same sample in a study of T cell repertoires in cytomegalovirus infection. These receptors have no known antigen. One entry per CDR3 protein results from TCRdb running MiXCR on the reads. The sample contains hundreds of thousands of distinct CDR3 sequences, roughly a third of which appear only once. Sequences were derived from cultured PBMCs, sampled from culture after CMV antigen stimulation. These TCRs come from a human donor in good health (CMV status not recorded). Some clones in this sample may be carry-over from other donors' samples.

V and J are TRBV7-2 and TRBJ1-5, with D possibly matching TRBD1 (5 bases). This CDR3 has 14 amino acids. Trimming removed 5 bases at V and 6 bases at J, with 14 bases between. Germline CDR1 and CDR2: SGHTA and FQGNSA. The CDR3 region is CASSAGGGGQPQHF. The CDR3 nucleotides read TGTGCCAGCAGCGCGGGAGGCGGGGGTCAGCCCCAGCATTTT.

The gene calls are TRBV5-3 and TRBJ1-5; D is possibly TRBD1 (5 bases). TRBV5-3 is designated an ORF whose function remains uncertain. V was clipped by 8 bases and J by 1 base, with 25 bases between them. The CDR3 is made up of 18 amino acids. CDR3 in amino acids: CASSPWGSGIPSNQPQHF. In nucleotides, the CDR3 is TGTGCCAGCAGCCCTTGGGGCAGCGGCATCCCGAGCAATCAGCCCCAGCATTTT.

Remarks on this clonotype: Because it lacks the conserved phenylalanine or tryptophan at the end, this CDR3 is likely a read error. The chain couples TRBV7-2 to TRBJ1-1; D not certain. Germline V gene sequence: CDR1 SGHTA, CDR2 FQGNSA. The germline V and J ends were trimmed by 1 base and 8 bases, with 8 bases remaining between them. CDR3 length: 12 residues. The DNA for the CDR3 is TGTGCCAGCAGCTTAGATCTTGGGGAAGCTTTCCTT. As protein: CASSLDLGEAFL.

A few counts support this clonotype. The chain has TRBV25-1 and TRBJ2-1; D perhaps matches TRBD2 (6 bases). CDR1 and CDR2 from the germline V gene are MGHDK and SYGVNS. The CDR3 spans 21 residues. Trimming removed 1 base from V and 0 bases from J, with 25 bases in between. CDR3 residues: CASSESPRLALRPSSYNEQFF. In nucleotides, the CDR3 is TGTGCCAGCAGTGAATCGCCCCGCCTAGCGCTTCGGCCAAGCTCCTACAATGAGCAGTTCTTC.

The chain links TRBV13 to TRBJ2-5; either TRBD1 or TRBD2 may supply D (6 bases each). Germline V gene sequence: CDR1 PRHDT, CDR2 FYEKMQ (reference sequence). V lost 4 bases to trimming and J lost 5 bases, with 29 bases between them. This CDR3 has 19 amino acids. The CDR3 is CASSSGRTAAPGGGETQYF. The CDR3 nucleotides are TGTGCCAGCAGCTCAGGACGGACAGCCGCTCCCGGGGGAGGCGAGACCCAGTACTTC.